This T cell receptor (beta chain) was identified in a study of blood T cells in healthy people across ages. This clonotype was observed a few times. Next came a second PCR, run for about 7 to 12 cycles, which used a sample-barcoded 5' primer along with a J-beta primer mix. TCRdb reprocessed the 5' RACE reads with MiXCR, giving one entry per CDR3 protein. The profile shows roughly 560,000 distinct CDR3 sequences, 24% of them singletons. The CDR3 consists of 15 residues. V lost 7 bases and J lost 1, with 19 bases in between. From germline, CDR1 is DFQATT and CDR2 SNEGSKA (reference sequence). This sample was shared with a second study, whose subject was T cells of mothers and their children. From that report: No clone of persistent microchimeric T cells was detected.

This TCR was sampled from a boy aged 5-17 years in good health. The chain combines TRBV20-1 with TRBJ1-1; perhaps TRBD1 as D (6 bases). The sequencing input was blood. CDR3 in DNA: TGCAGTGTCATGGGAGCGGGGGCGCCGAACACTGAAGCTTTCTTT. Its protein product is CSVMGAGAPNTEAFF.